A selection of T cell receptor beta chains follows, all from one sample in a study of long-term antiretroviral therapy in people with HIV. The protocol was immunoSEQ multiplex PCR, while the TCRdb copy is restricted to in-frame clones and leaves out a portion. The sample has about 27,000 clones, 80% to 90% seen once. The sample consisted of unsorted PBMCs, taken 3 years after starting antiretroviral therapy. The origin of the receptors is a man between 35 and 55 years old with HIV. The conserved cysteine and the conserved F or W are not part of the CDR3 here.

V: TRBV11-1; CDR3: ASSFLGASVNEQY
V: TRBV7-6; CDR3: ASSLFGDHGYT
V: TRBV27; CDR3: ASCRGGYGYT
V: TRBV6-5; CDR3: ASSYLGGGHEQY
V: TRBV10-3; CDR3: AISEFDDRYTVNEQF
V: TRBV18; CDR3: ASSPPAGGVGKLF
V: TRBV13; CDR3: ASSFLLAGGEQY
V: TRBV10-3; CDR3: AISQGSPDNSPLH
V: TRBV7-9; CDR3: ASTPGPTEAF
V: TRBV4-3; CDR3: ASSSGTVTYNEQF
V: TRBV7-9; CDR3: ASSLSSGIREKLF
V: TRBV13; CDR3: ASCSGASTDTQY
V: TRBV7-8; CDR3: ASSPRAAGGPAQY
V: TRBV28; CDR3: ASIQGSDSGQPQH
V: TRBV7-3; CDR3: ASSSGHTFRRSPLH
V: TRBV30; CDR3: AWKGADYPTYEQY
V: TRBV27; CDR3: ASSVRDRSTDTQY
V: TRBV5-1; CDR3: ASSLNPWLSSEQY
V: TRBV29-1; CDR3: SVQTPTGELF
V: TRBV7-9; CDR3: ASTPGREPDTQY
V: TRBV9; CDR3: ASSVEPLSTDTQY
V: TRBV6-4; CDR3: ASSENGNSYEQY
V: TRBV18; CDR3: ASSPQAGEADTQY
V: TRBV28; CDR3: ASSLIQGTGELF
V: TRBV23-1; CDR3: ARTLPTDHGVNTGELF
V: TRBV6-6; CDR3: ARTLDSLREPQH
V: TRBV7-9; CDR3: ASSFDRRSPLH
V: TRBV10-1; CDR3: EIGTSSYEQY
V: TRBV4-1; CDR3: ASGLGESANTGELF
V: TRBV19; CDR3: ASSIASGGNEQF
V: TRBV29-1; CDR3: SAGETVRTGGSGYT
V: TRBV4-3; CDR3: ASSQDGGFTDTQY
V: TRBV5-6; CDR3: ASSSQGYEQY
V: TRBV6-5; CDR3: ASKPRQGHEQY
V: TRBV21-1; CDR3: ASSKETWGRERGYGYT
V: TRBV7-7; CDR3: ASSTNRGSETQY
V: TRBV6-1; CDR3: ASSEHLNTEAF
V: TRBV20-1; CDR3: SARGQGNA
V: TRBV2; CDR3: ASRRTGGFGQPQH
V: TRBV27; CDR3: ASTPSGRAYEQY
V: TRBV9; CDR3: ASSVLSGSRAGELF
V: TRBV11-2; CDR3: ASSLGGGFGYT
V: TRBV5-1; CDR3: ASSLPGAGIEAF
V: TRBV9; CDR3: ASSVEGQGYEQY
V: TRBV7-6; CDR3: ASSYGTTGIPYEQY
V: TRBV10-3; CDR3: ASSNTRGNIEAF
V: TRBV7-2; CDR3: ASSPEGGVAGQPQH
V: TRBV10-3; CDR3: AISWTGLHTDTQY
V: TRBV5-1; CDR3: ASTTTLNTGELF
V: TRBV27; CDR3: ASSLSSGAYEQY
V: TRBV6-6; CDR3: ATHSLGMENTIY